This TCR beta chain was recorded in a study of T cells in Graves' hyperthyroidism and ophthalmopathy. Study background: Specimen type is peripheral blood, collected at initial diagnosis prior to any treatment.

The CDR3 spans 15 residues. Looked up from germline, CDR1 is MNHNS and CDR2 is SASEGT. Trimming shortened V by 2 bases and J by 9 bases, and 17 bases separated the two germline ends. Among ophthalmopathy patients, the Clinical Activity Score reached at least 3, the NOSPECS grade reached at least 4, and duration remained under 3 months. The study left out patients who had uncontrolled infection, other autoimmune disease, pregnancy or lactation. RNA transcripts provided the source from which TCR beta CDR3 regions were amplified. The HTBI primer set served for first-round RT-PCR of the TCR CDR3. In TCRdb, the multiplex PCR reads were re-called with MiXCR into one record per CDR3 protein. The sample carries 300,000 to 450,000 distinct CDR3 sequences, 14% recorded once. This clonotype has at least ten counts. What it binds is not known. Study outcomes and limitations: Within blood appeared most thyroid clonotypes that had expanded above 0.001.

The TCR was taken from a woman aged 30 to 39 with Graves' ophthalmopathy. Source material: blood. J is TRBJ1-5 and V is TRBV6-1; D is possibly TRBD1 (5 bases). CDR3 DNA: TGTGCCAGCAGTGAAACAGGCCTCCTAGTGTGGCCCCAGCATTTT. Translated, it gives CASSETGLLVWPQHF.